This T cell receptor beta chain was retrieved from a study of beta chain features in type 1 diabetes. The germline gives CDR1 SGHVS, CDR2 FNYEAQ. The CDR3 is made up of 12 amino acids. The V end lost 2 bases, the J end lost 6 bases, and 6 bases lay between the germline ends. Sequencing targeted expressed TCRB transcripts, as all isolated RNA had been reverse transcribed. Clones were sequenced by immunoSEQ multiplex PCR, and TCRdb holds only the in-frame ones, with some missing. The sample lists more than 350,000 clones; around 10% were seen once. This clone was seen a few times. The same CDR3 also results from other DNA sequences found in this sample.

This clonotype was sampled from a woman aged 18 to 35 in good health. Sequences were obtained from naive CD4+ T cells from blood. This chain uses TRBV7-6 with TRBJ2-3; no clear D gene. The CDR3 protein is CASSLRADTQYF. In DNA, the CDR3 is TGTGCCAGCAGCTTAAGAGCGGATACGCAGTATTTT.